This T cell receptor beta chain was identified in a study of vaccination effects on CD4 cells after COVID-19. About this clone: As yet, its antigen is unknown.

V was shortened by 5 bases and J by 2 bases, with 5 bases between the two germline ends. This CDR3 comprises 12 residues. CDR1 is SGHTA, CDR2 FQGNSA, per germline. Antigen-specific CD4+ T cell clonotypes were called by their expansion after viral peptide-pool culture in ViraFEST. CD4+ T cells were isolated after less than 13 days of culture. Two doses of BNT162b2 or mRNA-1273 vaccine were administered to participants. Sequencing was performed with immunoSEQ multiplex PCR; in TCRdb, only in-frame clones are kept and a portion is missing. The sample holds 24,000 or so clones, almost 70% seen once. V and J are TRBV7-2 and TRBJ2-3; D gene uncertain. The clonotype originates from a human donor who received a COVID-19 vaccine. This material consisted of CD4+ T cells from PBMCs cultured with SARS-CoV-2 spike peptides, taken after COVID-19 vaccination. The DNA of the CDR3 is TGTGCCAGCAGCAGAAACACAGATACGCAGTATTTT. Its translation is CASSRNTDTQYF.